This TCR beta chain was documented in a study of STAT3 mutations in large granular lymphocyte leukemia. V lost 4 bases to trimming and J lost 7 bases, with 16 bases between them. The CDR3 sequence is 14 residues long. CDR1 is SGHDN and CDR2 is FVKESK in the germline V gene. Study results and caveats: Variable sampling intervals and differing treatment regimens complicated linking therapy response to TCR clonal burden changes. Every T-LGLL patient had at least one immunodominant TCRbeta clonotype. In several patients, dominant TCR clone burden exceeded STAT3 mutant burden.

In regard to this clone: The antigen is unknown.

Here immunoSEQ multiplex PCR was the method, and the copy in TCRdb shows in-frame clones only, minus some. The sample shows fewer than 20,000 clones, approximately 85% of them seen only once. The sample was peripheral blood mononuclear cells. The receptor's source is a man aged 45-65 years with T-cell large granular lymphocyte leukemia. Some clones in this sample may be carry-over from other donors' samples. The V and J genes are TRBV14 and TRBJ2-5; tentatively, D is TRBD2 (6 bases). The CDR3 sequence: CASSPGLPPRTQYF. Here the CDR3 DNA reads TGTGCCAGCAGCCCCGGACTACCACCAAGGACCCAGTACTTC.